The 27 T cell receptor beta chains below all came from one sample that was sequenced in a study of T cell responses to AZD1222 COVID-19 vaccine. The method was immunoSEQ multiplex PCR; TCRdb's version includes in-frame clones alone and lacks a portion of them. The sample includes 72,000 or so clones, 89% seen only once; the top ten take roughly 31%. Sequencing was performed on peripheral blood, taken 28 days after the second AZD1222 dose. The source is an adult who received the AZD1222 COVID-19 vaccine.

This clone was counted once. This specimen includes other DNA sequences encoding the same CDR3. This chain links TRBV12-3 or TRBV12-4 with TRBJ1-1; D not resolved. With 1 base removed from V and 1 base from J, the gap between germline ends came to 4 bases. The CDR3 spans 13 residues. CDR3 in amino acids: CASSLGPNTEAFF. In DNA form, the CDR3 reads TGTGCCAGCAGTTTAGGCCCGAACACTGAAGCTTTCTTT.

This rearrangement joins TRBV5-1 to TRBJ2-7; 9 bases map to TRBD2. CDR3 length: 14 amino acids. J gave up 2 bases and V 6 bases, and 6 bases lay outside the gene matches. Germline CDR1 is SGHRS and CDR2 is YFSETQ. Here the CDR3 DNA reads TGCGCCAGCAAGGGCCTAGCGGGGACCTACGAGCAGTACTTC. Residues: CASKGLAGTYEQYF. Variable domain in full (rest from reference TRBV5-1 and TRBJ2-7): KAGVTQTPRYLIKTRGQQVTLSCSPISGHRSVSWYQQTPGQGLQFLFEYFSETQRNKGNFPGRFSGRQFSNSRSEMNVSTLELGDSALYLCASKGLAGTYEQYFGPGTRLTVT.

This clone was recorded a few times. The rearrangement uses TRBV27 and TRBJ2-7, with D possibly matching TRBD2 (6 bases). The V and J ends lost 6 bases and 3 bases respectively, with 15 bases between them. The CDR3 runs to 14 residues. Looked up from germline, CDR1 is MNHEY and CDR2 is SMNVEV (reference sequence). The CDR3 DNA reads TGTGCCAGCAGCCCCAGGACGCGGGACTACGAGCAGTACTTC. This codes for CASSPRTRDYEQYF.

The chain couples TRBV7-9 to TRBJ2-5; D not resolved. The CDR3 length is 13 residues. V was trimmed by 4 bases and J by 4 bases, leaving 10 bases between them. Germline loops: CDR1 SEHNR, CDR2 FQNEAQ (reference sequence). The CDR3 here is CASSSQGLETQYF. Here the CDR3 DNA reads TGTGCCAGCAGCTCACAAGGGCTAGAGACCCAGTACTTC. The variable domain in full, with the rest retrieved from reference TRBV7-9 and TRBJ2-5, is DTGVSQNPRHKITKRGQNVTFRCDPISEHNRLYWYRQTLGQGPEFLTYFQNEAQLEKSRLLSDRFSAERPKGSFSTLEIQRTEQGDSAMYLCASSSQGLETQYFGPGTRLLVL.

The chain joins TRBV7-9 to TRBJ2-2, with a possible D match to TRBD2 (5 bases). The germline gives CDR1 SEHNR, CDR2 FQNEAQ (reference sequence). CDR3 length: 13 residues. Trimming pared 3 bases from V and 5 bases from J, leaving 7 bases between. CDR3 nucleotide sequence: TGTGCCAGCAGCTTCGGCGGGACCGGGGAGCTGTTTTTT. As protein: CASSFGGTGELFF.

This chain uses TRBV4-2 with TRBJ1-5; D unresolved. Germline V gives CDR1 LGHNA, CDR2 YNFKEQ. The length of the CDR3 is 15 residues. Trimming shortened V by 2 bases and J by 5 bases, and 13 bases separated the two germline ends. The CDR3 loop is CASSQTHSSDQPQHF. CDR3 nucleotides: TGTGCCAGCAGCCAAACCCACAGTTCTGATCAGCCCCAGCATTTT.

The chain employs TRBV30 and TRBJ1-3; D not certain. The germline V gene has CDR1 GTSNPN and CDR2 SVGIG (reference sequence). This CDR3 comprises 14 residues. Trimming removed 2 bases from V and 3 bases from J, with 11 bases in between. The CDR3 DNA reads TGTGCCTGGAGTCCCGGTAGGATTGGAAACACCATATATTTT. This encodes CAWSPGRIGNTIYF.

CDR3 nucleotide sequence: TGTGCCAGCAGCGTTCAGGGGACAGGGAGCACTGAAGCTTTCTTT. It specifies CASSVQGTGSTEAFF. V gene TRBV9 combines with J gene TRBJ1-1; 9 bases agree with TRBD1. The V segment lost 2 bases and the J segment 4 bases; nucleotides outside the gene matches: 6. From germline, CDR1 is SGDLS and CDR2 YYNGEE. There are 15 residues in the CDR3.

The CDR3 region is CASSSGGRPGGYTF. The CDR3 DNA is TGTGCCAGCAGCTCGGGGGGACGGCCTGGTGGCTACACCTTC. V usage is TRBV9 and J usage is TRBJ1-2, with D possibly TRBD1 on 5 matching bases. CDR3 length: 14 amino acids. V was cut by 4 bases and J by 7 bases, with 17 bases left in between. Per the germline V gene, CDR1 is SGDLS and CDR2 is YYNGEE.

J is TRBJ2-7 and V is TRBV4-2; D tentatively fits TRBD1 or TRBD2 (6 bases each). The V and J ends lost 1 base and 2 bases respectively, with 12 bases between them. The length of the CDR3 is 15 residues. Germline V gene lookup returns CDR1 LGHNA and CDR2 YNFKEQ. The CDR3 coding sequence is TGTGCCAGCAGCCAAGGACCTGGGGGGCCCTACGAGCAGTACTTC. This sequence encodes CASSQGPGGPYEQYF.

The J gene is TRBJ2-1, the V gene TRBV6-6; no reliable D call. Germline lookup yields CDR1 MNHNY and CDR2 SVGAGI (reference sequence). V dropped 2 bases and J dropped 5 bases, with 16 bases sitting between them. The CDR3 covers 16 residues. This chain's CDR3 is CASSYGRTVKNNEQFF. The CDR3 coding sequence is TGTGCCAGCAGTTACGGTCGTACAGTGAAAAACAATGAGCAGTTCTTC.

V usage is TRBV29-1 and J usage is TRBJ2-7; 11 positions agree with TRBD1. Per the germline V gene, CDR1 is SQVTM and CDR2 is ANQGSEA. The CDR3 has 14 residues. The V and J ends lost 5 bases and 1 base, in that order; junction bases with no gene match: 4. CDR3 protein: CSVRGTGGSYEQYF. The CDR3 region has the DNA TGCAGCGTTCGGGGGACAGGGGGGTCCTACGAGCAGTACTTC.

This chain uses TRBV19 with TRBJ1-4; TRBD1 aligns across 7 bases. V dropped 7 bases and J dropped 7; count of bases not matched to a gene: 12. Germline CDR1 reads LNHDA; CDR2 reads SQIVND (reference sequence). This CDR3 has 15 residues. The CDR3 DNA reads TGTGCCAGTAAAGGGGGCGCGGAAGTCAGTGAAAAACTGTTTTTT. As protein: CASKGGAEVSEKLFF.

This rearrangement joins TRBV18 to TRBJ2-2; 7 positions match TRBD1. The CDR3 has 16 residues. Per germline, CDR1 KGHSH and CDR2 LQKENI. V shed 1 base, J shed 1 base, and the junction held 3 bases outside the gene matches. The CDR3 bases are TGTGCCAGCTCACCACAATGGACAGGGAACACCGGGGAGCTGTTTTTT. Its protein product is CASSPQWTGNTGELFF.

The chain uses TRBV6-2 or TRBV6-3 and TRBJ1-5, with D unclear. V lost 4 bases, J lost 3 bases, and 13 bases lay in between. The CDR3 length is 15 residues. Germline values: CDR1 MNHEY, CDR2 SVGEGT. The CDR3 loop is CASSSGLTINQPQHF. CDR3 DNA: TGTGCCAGCAGTTCGGGTCTTACTATCAATCAGCCCCAGCATTTT.

The chain joins TRBV5-1 to TRBJ2-7; D not resolved. Germline loops: CDR1 SGHRS, CDR2 YFSETQ. V lost 0 bases, J lost 2 bases, and 6 bases lay in between. This CDR3 spans 13 amino acids. This chain's CDR3 is CASSLDSTYEQYF. The CDR3, as DNA: TGCGCCAGCAGCTTGGACAGTACCTACGAGCAGTACTTC.

The genes are TRBV29-1 and TRBJ2-1; D ambiguous. Trimming removed 3 bases from V and 3 bases from J, with 3 bases in between. The CDR3 contains 11 residues. Germline lookup yields CDR1 SQVTM and CDR2 ANQGSEA. The CDR3 loop is CSVDDYNEQFF. The CDR3 DNA reads as TGCAGCGTTGATGACTACAATGAGCAGTTCTTC.

The chain has TRBV6-5 and TRBJ2-3, with D possibly TRBD2 on 6 matching bases. Germline V gives CDR1 MNHEY, CDR2 SVGAGI. V shed 5 bases and J shed 2 bases, with 14 bases lying between them. This CDR3 comprises 15 residues. DNA for the CDR3: TGTGCCAGCAGTCCCCCTGGGGGGTACACAGATACGCAGTATTTT. It codes for CASSPPGGYTDTQYF.

This clone has a single count. The CDR3 nucleotides are TGTGCCAGCAGCTCGGGACAGGGGGACTATGGCTACACCTTC. Translation gives CASSSGQGDYGYTF. The V and J genes are TRBV28 and TRBJ1-2, with 11 bases lining up with TRBD1. The CDR3 has 14 residues. Per germline, CDR1 MDHEN and CDR2 SYDVKM. Germline trimming cut 6 bases from V and 3 bases from J; bases unmatched to any gene: 3.

This sequence joins TRBV25-1 and TRBJ2-7; a possible D gene is TRBD1 (5 bases). Trimming removed 6 bases at V and 4 bases at J, with 13 bases between. Looked up from germline, CDR1 is MGHDK and CDR2 is SYGVNS. The CDR3 length is 13 residues. Written as DNA, the CDR3 is TGTGCCAGCAGGGACACTGGCCTTTACGAGCAGTACTTC. It translates to CASRDTGLYEQYF.

The CDR3 region is CASSQQIGGHGEKLFF. The CDR3 DNA reads TGTGCCAGCAGCCAGCAAATCGGGGGGCACGGAGAAAAACTGTTTTTT. The chain uses TRBV4-2 and TRBJ1-4; a possible D gene is TRBD1 (6 bases). The CDR3 has 16 amino acids. Trimming took off 3 bases at V and 8 bases at J, with 19 bases between the two ends. Looked up from germline, CDR1 is LGHNA and CDR2 is YNFKEQ.

This clone was seen only a few times. The V gene is TRBV11-3, the J gene TRBJ1-2; D unclear. The CDR3 runs 11 residues. Germline V gives CDR1 SGHNT, CDR2 YENEEA. V was shortened by 10 bases and J by 3 bases, with 9 bases between the two germline ends. Here the CDR3 DNA reads TGTGCCATAGGTACGGACTATGGCTACACCTTC. Its protein is CAIGTDYGYTF.

The CDR3 spells CASSPLPTKDNEQFF. The CDR3 DNA is TGTGCCAGCAGCCCCCTCCCGACTAAGGACAATGAGCAGTTCTTC. V is TRBV5-6 and J is TRBJ2-1, with a weak D call TRBD2 (5 bases). CDR1 SGHDT and CDR2 YYEEEE come from the germline V gene. Trimming removed 4 bases from V and 5 bases from J, with 16 bases in between. This CDR3 has 15 residues.

J is TRBJ2-1 and V is TRBV9; the D gene is possibly TRBD2 (6 bases). Trimming cost V 4 bases and J 7 bases, with 15 bases left between them. CDR1 SGDLS and CDR2 YYNGEE come from the germline V gene. This CDR3 is 14 amino acids long. The CDR3 DNA sequence: TGTGCCAGCAGCCAAGGGACTTCTTCTAATGAGCAGTTCTTC. The encoded protein is CASSQGTSSNEQFF.

This clone showed up just a few times. The V and J genes are TRBV5-4 and TRBJ1-2, with D possibly TRBD1 on 5 matching bases. The ends were cut back, 2 bases at V and 5 bases at J, with 16 bases in the middle. The CDR3 is made up of 15 amino acids. CDR1 SGHNT and CDR2 YYREEE come from the germline V gene (reference sequence). CDR3 in amino acids: CASSFLGQGLYGYTF. The CDR3 bases are TGTGCCAGCAGCTTTCTGGGTCAGGGCTTGTATGGCTACACCTTC.

This clone has a single count. The chain carries TRBV18 and TRBJ2-7, with 7 bases lining up with TRBD1. Germline trimming cut 5 bases from V and 4 bases from J; bases unmatched to any gene: 5. The length of the CDR3 is 13 residues. CDR1 is KGHSH and CDR2 is LQKENI in the germline V gene. Here the CDR3 reads CASSEGQPYEQYF. CDR3 nucleotide sequence: TGTGCCAGCTCAGAGGGACAGCCTTACGAGCAGTACTTC.

This chain joins TRBV11-2 and TRBJ1-3, with D unclear. The germline CDR1 and CDR2 sequences are SGHAT and FQNNGV. The CDR3 covers 14 residues. V was shortened by 10 bases and J by 0 bases, with 13 bases between the two germline ends. CDR3 region: CAITSGASGNTIYF. Written as DNA, the CDR3 is TGTGCCATCACCTCCGGAGCCTCTGGAAACACCATATATTTT.